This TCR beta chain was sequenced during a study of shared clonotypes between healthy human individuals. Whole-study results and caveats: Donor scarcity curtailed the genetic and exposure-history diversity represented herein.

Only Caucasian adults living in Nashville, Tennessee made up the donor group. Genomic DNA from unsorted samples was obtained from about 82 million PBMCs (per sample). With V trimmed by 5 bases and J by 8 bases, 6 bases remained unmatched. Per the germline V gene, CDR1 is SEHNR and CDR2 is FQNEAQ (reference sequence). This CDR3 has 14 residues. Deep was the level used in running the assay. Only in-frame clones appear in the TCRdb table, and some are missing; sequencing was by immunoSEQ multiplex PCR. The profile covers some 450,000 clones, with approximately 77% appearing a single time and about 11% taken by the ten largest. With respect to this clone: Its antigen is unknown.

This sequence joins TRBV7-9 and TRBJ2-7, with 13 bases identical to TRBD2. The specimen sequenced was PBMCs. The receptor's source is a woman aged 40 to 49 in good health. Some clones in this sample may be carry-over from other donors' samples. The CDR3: CASSNRTSGRKQYF. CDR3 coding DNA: TGTGCCAGCAGCAACCGGACTAGCGGGAGAAAGCAGTACTTC.